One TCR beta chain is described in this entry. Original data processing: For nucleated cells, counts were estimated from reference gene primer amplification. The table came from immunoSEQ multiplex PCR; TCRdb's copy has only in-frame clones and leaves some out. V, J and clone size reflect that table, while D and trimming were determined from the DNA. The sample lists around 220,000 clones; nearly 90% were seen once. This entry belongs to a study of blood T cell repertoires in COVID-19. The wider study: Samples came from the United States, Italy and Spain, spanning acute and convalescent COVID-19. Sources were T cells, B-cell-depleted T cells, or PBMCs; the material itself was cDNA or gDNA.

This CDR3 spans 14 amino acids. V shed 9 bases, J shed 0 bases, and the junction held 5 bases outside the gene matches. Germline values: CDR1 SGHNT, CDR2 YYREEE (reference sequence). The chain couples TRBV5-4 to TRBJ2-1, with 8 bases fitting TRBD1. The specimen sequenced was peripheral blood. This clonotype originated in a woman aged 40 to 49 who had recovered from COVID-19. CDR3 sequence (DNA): TGTGCCATCTCGGACAGGGTCTCCTACAATGAGCAGTTCTTC. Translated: CAISDRVSYNEQFF.